A selection of T cell receptor beta chains follows, all from one sample in a study of OX40 agonist ivuxolimab in advanced cancers. TCRdb keeps only in-frame clones here, not all; method: immunoSEQ multiplex PCR. The table includes around 20,000 clones, roughly 74% detected once. Sequences were derived from CD4+ or CD8+ T cells sorted from blood, sampled in a trial of the OX40 agonist ivuxolimab. All receptors derive from an adult with an advanced solid tumor such as melanoma, head and neck, liver or kidney cancer. Each CDR3 is given with its conserved first and last residue. The D gene is left open where the match is weak. Expanded clones get a size class; other rows say once, few or many, or leave the size out.

V: TRBV13; size: once; D: TRBD1; J: TRBJ2-3; DNA: TGTGCCAGCAGCCAATGGACAGGGGGAACAGATACGCAGTATTTT; CDR3: CASSQWTGGTDTQYF
V: TRBV14; size: NA; D: NA; J: TRBJ2-7; DNA: TGTGCCAGCAGCCAGAAACAGGGCCGCTTCGCCGAGCAGTACTTC; CDR3: CASSQKQGRFAEQYF
V: TRBV4-1; size: NA; D: TRBD2; J: TRBJ2-7; DNA: TGCGCCAGCAGCCAAGACGCGGGAGGGCCGACTATCTCCTACGAGCAGTACTTC; CDR3: CASSQDAGGPTISYEQYF
V: TRBV2; size: NA; D: NA; J: TRBJ2-4; DNA: TGTGCCAGCAGTGGTTTAGAGGGGGATAACATTCAGTACTTC; CDR3: CASSGLEGDNIQYF
V: TRBV4-2; size: NA; D: NA; J: TRBJ1-5; DNA: TGTGCCAGCAGCCAGACAGCTGGGGGTCAGCCCCAGCATTTT; CDR3: CASSQTAGGQPQHF
V: TRBV19; size: NA; D: NA; J: TRBJ2-1; DNA: TGTGCCAGTAGTATAATAACTAGTTTTGCGAATGAGCAGTTCTTC; CDR3: CASSIITSFANEQFF
V: TRBV28; size: NA; D: NA; J: TRBJ2-7; DNA: TGTGCCAGCAGCCCAACGGACAGAATCAACGAGCAGTACTTC; CDR3: CASSPTDRINEQYF
V: TRBV28; size: NA; D: NA; J: TRBJ2-1; DNA: TGTGCCAGCAGTTTAACGGGGAGGAATGAGCAGTTCTTC; CDR3: CASSLTGRNEQFF
V: TRBV2; size: NA; D: NA; J: TRBJ1-2; DNA: TGTGCCAGCAGCCAGGGAGAGGGATATGATGGCTACACCTTC; CDR3: CASSQGEGYDGYTF
V: TRBV5-1; size: NA; D: NA; J: TRBJ1-1; DNA: TGCGCCAGCAGCTCCAGGGGTGGATTCACTGAAGCTTTCTTT; CDR3: CASSSRGGFTEAFF
V: TRBV28; size: few; D: NA; J: TRBJ2-7; DNA: TGTGCCAGCAGTTTCTTCGGTGCCGACTACGAGCAGTACTTC; CDR3: CASSFFGADYEQYF
V: TRBV28; size: NA; D: TRBD2; J: TRBJ2-7; DNA: TGTGCCAGCAGATCTGGGACTAGCGGGTCGTACGAGCAGTACTTC; CDR3: CASRSGTSGSYEQYF
V: TRBV2; size: NA; D: NA; J: TRBJ1-4; DNA: TGTGCCAGCAGTGTGGGGGATTCGACTAATGAAAAACTGTTTTTT; CDR3: CASSVGDSTNEKLFF
V: TRBV6-6; size: NA; D: TRBD1; J: TRBJ1-5; DNA: TGTGCCAGCAGCCACAGGGGGTATAGCAATCAGCCCCAGCATTTT; CDR3: CASSHRGYSNQPQHF
V: TRBV28; size: NA; D: TRBD1; J: TRBJ2-7; DNA: TGTGCCAGCAGTGGGGGACAGGGTGTGATCTACGAGCAGTACTTC; CDR3: CASSGGQGVIYEQYF
V: TRBV21-1; size: NA; D: NA; J: TRBJ2-5; DNA: TGTGCCAGCAGCAAGAAGCGAGGGAAGGTCGGGACCCAGTACTTC; CDR3: CASSKKRGKVGTQYF
V: TRBV7-9; size: few; D: NA; J: TRBJ1-2; DNA: TGTGCCAGCAGCCAAGTTTCAGGGGTCTATGGCTACACCTTC; CDR3: CASSQVSGVYGYTF
V: TRBV28; size: medium-sized; D: NA; J: TRBJ1-1; DNA: TGTGCCAGCAGTTTTTGGGGGGTGGATAACACTGAAGCTTTCTTT; CDR3: CASSFWGVDNTEAFF
V: TRBV7-2; size: NA; D: NA; J: TRBJ2-7; DNA: TGTGCCAGCAGCTTAAGTATCTGGGACGCCTACGAGCAGTACTTC; CDR3: CASSLSIWDAYEQYF
V: TRBV7-6; size: medium-sized; D: NA; J: TRBJ2-6; DNA: TGTGCCAGCAGCGCGATATTCTCTGGGGCCAACGTCCTGACTTTC; CDR3: CASSAIFSGANVLTF
V: TRBV27; size: NA; D: NA; J: TRBJ2-3; DNA: TGTGCCTCCCAATCTAGCACAGATACGCAGTATTTT; CDR3: CASQSSTDTQYF
V: TRBV5-6; size: NA; D: TRBD1; J: TRBJ2-7; DNA: TGTGCCAGCAGCGTAGGACAGGGATTTACCTACGAGCAGTACTTC; CDR3: CASSVGQGFTYEQYF
V: TRBV19; size: NA; D: NA; J: TRBJ1-1; DNA: TGTGCCAGTAGTACGGGTCTCGAGGGAAAAGAGAACACTGAAGCTTTCTTT; CDR3: CASSTGLEGKENTEAFF
V: TRBV7-9; size: NA; D: NA; J: TRBJ2-1; DNA: TGTGCCAGCAGCTTAGAGGTATCCGACCACTCCTACAATGAGCAGTTCTTC; CDR3: CASSLEVSDHSYNEQFF
V: TRBV28; size: few; D: NA; J: TRBJ2-3; DNA: TGTGCCAGCAGTTACGGGACAACTAGCACAGATACGCAGTATTTT; CDR3: CASSYGTTSTDTQYF
V: TRBV6-1; size: NA; D: NA; J: TRBJ2-7; DNA: TGTGCCAGCAGTGATCTCCCGAGTTTCTCCTACGAGCAGTACTTC; CDR3: CASSDLPSFSYEQYF
V: TRBV13; size: NA; D: NA; J: TRBJ1-1; DNA: TGTGCCAGCAGCTTAGAGGTTGGCGAAGCTTTCTTT; CDR3: CASSLEVGEAFF
V: TRBV30; size: NA; D: NA; J: TRBJ2-7; DNA: TGTGCCTGGAGTGGGGGGGCTTCACCCTACGAGCAGTACTTC; CDR3: CAWSGGASPYEQYF
V: TRBV29-1; size: NA; D: NA; J: TRBJ2-1; DNA: TGCAGCGTTGAACTAGATTCCTACAATGAGCAGTTCTTC; CDR3: CSVELDSYNEQFF
V: TRBV7-9; size: NA; D: NA; J: TRBJ2-2; DNA: TGTGCCAGCAGCTTAGTGGGGTCGGAGCTGTTTTTT; CDR3: CASSLVGSELFF
V: TRBV7-9; size: NA; D: NA; J: TRBJ2-7; DNA: TGTGCCAGCAGCTTAGACCCCTCCTTTGAGCAGTACTTC; CDR3: CASSLDPSFEQYF
V: TRBV19; size: NA; D: NA; J: TRBJ1-5; DNA: TGTGCCAGTAGTCTACTTGGTTTAGGGTATCAGCCCCAGCATTTT; CDR3: CASSLLGLGYQPQHF
V: TRBV6-5; size: NA; D: TRBD1; J: TRBJ1-1; DNA: TGTGCCAGCAGCCAGACAGGGGGCACTGAAGCTTTCTTT; CDR3: CASSQTGGTEAFF
V: TRBV6-5; size: NA; D: NA; J: TRBJ1-6; DNA: TGTGCCAGCAGCTGGGGGGGCTATAATTCACCCCTCCACTTT; CDR3: CASSWGGYNSPLHF
V: TRBV11-2; size: NA; D: NA; J: TRBJ1-1; DNA: TGTGCCAGCAGCTCGGGACCGGGAGGCCCTGAAGCTTTCTTT; CDR3: CASSSGPGGPEAFF
V: TRBV4-3; size: NA; D: NA; J: TRBJ2-4; DNA: TGCGCCAGCAGCCAAGTCACAGGGCGAGATGACATTCAGTACTTC; CDR3: CASSQVTGRDDIQYF
V: TRBV30; size: NA; D: TRBD2; J: TRBJ2-1; DNA: TGTGCCTGGAGTGGGACTAGCGGGAGACCCTACAATGAGCAGTTCTTC; CDR3: CAWSGTSGRPYNEQFF
V: TRBV13; size: NA; D: NA; J: TRBJ1-1; DNA: TGTGCCAGCAGCTTAGGGGGGATGAACACTGAAGCTTTCTTT; CDR3: CASSLGGMNTEAFF
V: TRBV13; size: NA; D: NA; J: TRBJ1-1; DNA: TGTGCCAGCAGCTTAGGAACAGGAGCTGAAGCTTTCTTT; CDR3: CASSLGTGAEAFF
V: TRBV7-2; size: NA; D: NA; J: TRBJ1-5; DNA: TGTGCCAGCAGCGTAGGCTCGACAGAGAATCAGCCCCAGCATTTT; CDR3: CASSVGSTENQPQHF
V: TRBV10-3; size: once; D: NA; J: TRBJ2-7; DNA: TGTGCCATCAGTGAGTCGGCCGACGACTCCTACGAGCAGTACTTC; CDR3: CAISESADDSYEQYF
V: TRBV5-6; size: NA; D: NA; J: TRBJ1-6; DNA: TGTGCCAGCAGCTTTAAACGCTCCTATAATTCACCCCTCCACTTT; CDR3: CASSFKRSYNSPLHF
V: TRBV28; size: NA; D: NA; J: TRBJ2-1; DNA: TGTGCCAGCAGCCCTCAGGGGATTGAGCAGTTCTTC; CDR3: CASSPQGIEQFF
V: TRBV6-1; size: NA; D: TRBD1; J: TRBJ2-7; DNA: TGTGCCAGCAGTGAAGACCCGACAGGGGCATACGAGCAGTACTTC; CDR3: CASSEDPTGAYEQYF
V: TRBV9; size: NA; D: NA; J: TRBJ2-7; DNA: TGTGCCAGCAGCGTAGGAGGCGGAGGCTCCTACGAGCAGTACTTC; CDR3: CASSVGGGGSYEQYF
V: TRBV28; size: NA; D: TRBD2; J: TRBJ2-5; DNA: TGTGCCAGCAGTTTATTACTAGCGGAAAACCAAGAGACCCAGTACTTC; CDR3: CASSLLLAENQETQYF
V: TRBV27; size: NA; D: NA; J: TRBJ2-7; DNA: TGTGCCAGCATGGCGGCAGGGAGCTACGAGCAGTACTTC; CDR3: CASMAAGSYEQYF
V: TRBV9; size: few; D: NA; J: TRBJ2-7; DNA: TGTGCCAGCAGCGAGGGGGGAGCTTTCGGCTCCTACGAGCAGTACTTC; CDR3: CASSEGGAFGSYEQYF
V: TRBV5-6; size: NA; D: NA; J: TRBJ1-1; DNA: TGTGCCAGCAGCCTACCCCCTTGGACGGCGACGGGCACTGAAGCTTTCTTT; CDR3: CASSLPPWTATGTEAFF
V: TRBV11-2; size: NA; D: NA; J: TRBJ2-7; DNA: TGTGCCAGCAGCTTAGACCCGACTACCTTTACCTACGAGCAGTACTTC; CDR3: CASSLDPTTFTYEQYF
V: TRBV28; size: NA; D: NA; J: TRBJ1-4; DNA: TGTGCCAGCAGACGGACCGCAACTAATGAAAAACTGTTTTTT; CDR3: CASRRTATNEKLFF
V: TRBV2; size: NA; D: NA; J: TRBJ1-4; DNA: TGTGCCAGCTGCTCGAACACGGGGGATGAAAAACTGTTTTTT; CDR3: CASCSNTGDEKLFF
V: TRBV7-8; size: NA; D: NA; J: TRBJ1-2; DNA: TGTGCCAGCAGCTTAGAAGGGGCCCTAAACACCTATGGCTACACCTTC; CDR3: CASSLEGALNTYGYTF
V: TRBV5-4; size: once; D: NA; J: TRBJ2-1; DNA: TGTGCCAGCAGCTCTCCGGGCCTCAGGGCGGGCTACAATGAGCAGTTCTTC; CDR3: CASSSPGLRAGYNEQFF
V: TRBV29-1; size: NA; D: TRBD1; J: TRBJ1-1; DNA: TGCAGCGTGGAGGACAGGGGGGACGCGACTGAAGCTTTCTTT; CDR3: CSVEDRGDATEAFF
V: TRBV28; size: NA; D: TRBD2; J: TRBJ2-1; DNA: TGTGCCAGCAGCCGACTAGCGGAACTATACAATGAGCAGTTCTTC; CDR3: CASSRLAELYNEQFF
V: TRBV30; size: hyperexpanded; D: NA; J: TRBJ1-6; DNA: TGTGCCTGGAAGAATAACAGGGCAACTAATTCACCCCTCCACTTT; CDR3: CAWKNNRATNSPLHF